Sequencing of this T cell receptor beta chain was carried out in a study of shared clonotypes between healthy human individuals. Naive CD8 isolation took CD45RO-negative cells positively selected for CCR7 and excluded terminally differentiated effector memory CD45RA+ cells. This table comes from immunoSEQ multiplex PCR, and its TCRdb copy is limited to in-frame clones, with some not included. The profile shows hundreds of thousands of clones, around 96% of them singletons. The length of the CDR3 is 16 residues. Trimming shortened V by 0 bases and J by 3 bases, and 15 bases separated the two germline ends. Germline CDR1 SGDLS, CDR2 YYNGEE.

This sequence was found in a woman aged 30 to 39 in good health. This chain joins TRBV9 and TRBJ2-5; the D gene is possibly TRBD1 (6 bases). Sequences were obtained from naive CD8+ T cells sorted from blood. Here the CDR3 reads CASSVGDRIREETQYF. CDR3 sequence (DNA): TGTGCCAGCAGCGTAGGTGACAGGATACGTGAAGAGACCCAGTACTTC.